These 30 T cell receptor beta chains came from one sample sequenced in a study of T-cell reconstitution after alpha-beta-depleted transplantation in children. Construction of the TCRbeta library involved unique molecular identifiers. TCRdb reanalysed the PCR reads using MiXCR and keeps one entry per CDR3 protein. The table records about 460,000 distinct CDR3 sequences, over 9.5% of them present only once. The sequenced sample was PBMCs, obtained before TCRalphabeta/CD19-depleted stem cell transplant. These TCRs come from a child aged 2-15 years with inherited bone marrow failure, due to receive a stem cell transplant.

This clonotype was found many times. The chain couples TRBV5-1 to TRBJ2-7, with D tentatively TRBD1 (6 bases). Germline lookup yields CDR1 SGHRS and CDR2 YFSETQ. The CDR3 totals 13 residues. V was trimmed by 3 bases and J by 1 base, leaving 8 bases between them. The CDR3 region is CASSWDISYEQYF. DNA for the CDR3: TGCGCCAGCAGCTGGGACATTTCCTACGAGCAGTACTTC.

This clonotype was picked up many times. This chain joins TRBV2 and TRBJ1-4, with 7 positions matching TRBD1. With V trimmed by 7 bases and J by 5 bases, 7 bases remained unmatched. In germline, CDR1 is SNHLY, CDR2 FYNNEI. The CDR3 has 14 residues. CDR3 DNA: TGTGCCAGCACTGAGACAGGGAGGAATGAAAAACTGTTTTTT. Translating gives CASTETGRNEKLFF.

The sample holds many counts of this clonotype. The chain recombines TRBV6-2 or TRBV6-3 with TRBJ2-3; D unresolved. Trimming removed 0 bases from V and 6 bases from J, with 7 bases in between. The germline gives CDR1 MNHEY, CDR2 SVGEGT. CDR3 length: 13 residues. The DNA of the CDR3 is TGTGCCAGCAGTTACTCGACCCGTGATACGCAGTATTTT. Its protein is CASSYSTRDTQYF.

At least ten counts were recorded for this clonotype. V and J are TRBV21-1 and TRBJ2-3; the table's TRBD2 call for D was not verified on the DNA. TRBV21-1 is noted as a pseudogene. The CDR3 extends over 13 amino acids. The CDR3 bases are TGTGCCAGCAGCAAAGTGGGGAGTGATACGCAGTATTTT. It translates to CASSKVGSDTQYF.

This clonotype was picked up a small number of times. The chain carries TRBV29-1 and TRBJ2-7; D unresolved. V was trimmed by 1 base and J by 3 bases, leaving 10 bases between them. CDR1 is SQVTM and CDR2 is ANQGSEA in the germline V gene. The CDR3 contains 13 residues. CDR3 loop: CSVEVKRDYEQYF. CDR3 coding DNA: TGCAGCGTTGAAGTAAAAAGAGACTACGAGCAGTACTTC.

In this sample, this clonotype turned up many times. The chain links TRBV27 to TRBJ2-4; 8 bases are a match to TRBD1. Germline-derived CDR1 and CDR2 are MNHEY and SMNVEV (reference sequence). The CDR3 consists of 13 residues. V lost 10 bases, J lost 9 bases, and 11 bases stayed unmatched. CDR3 in amino acids: CATADRALSIQYF. The CDR3 coding sequence is TGTGCCACCGCGGACAGGGCCCTGAGCATTCAGTACTTC.

The rearrangement uses TRBV28 and TRBJ2-4, with D perhaps assigned TRBD1 or TRBD2 (6 bases each). Germline loops: CDR1 MDHEN, CDR2 SYDVKM. This CDR3 region has 15 residues. V was cut by 3 bases and J by 9 bases, with 18 bases left in between. CDR3 DNA sequence: TGTGCCAGCAGTTTTCGACCGGAGGGGGGAACCATTCAGTACTTC. Its protein product is CASSFRPEGGTIQYF.

This clonotype was found a few times. The chain uses TRBV29-1 and TRBJ1-1, with D tentatively TRBD1 (6 bases). The V gene's germline CDR1 is SQVTM and CDR2 ANQGSEA. The CDR3 loop spans 14 amino acids. Trimming shortened V by 7 bases and J by 4 bases, and 19 bases separated the two germline ends. The CDR3 here is CSGVRGKGGTEAFF. The CDR3 bases are TGCAGCGGCGTCCGGGGTAAGGGGGGCACTGAAGCTTTCTTT.

Ten or more counts support this clonotype. The chain joins TRBV7-2 to TRBJ2-5; D unresolved. CDR1 and CDR2 (germline): SGHTA, FQGNSA. The V and J ends lost 5 bases and 4 bases respectively, with 11 bases between them. The CDR3 runs 13 residues. The CDR3: CASSSNPLETQYF. The CDR3 coding sequence is TGTGCCAGCAGCAGTAATCCCCTAGAGACCCAGTACTTC.

The sample holds a few counts of this clonotype. The rearrangement links TRBV20-1 to TRBJ2-5; D unresolved. V was trimmed by 1 base and J by 5 bases, leaving 8 bases between them. The CDR3 consists of 12 residues. The germline gives CDR1 DFQATT, CDR2 SNEGSKA (reference sequence). Written as DNA, the CDR3 is TGCAGTGCTAGAGGCCCCGCGGAGACCCAGTACTTC. It encodes CSARGPAETQYF.

This clonotype appeared many times. The gene calls are TRBV4-3 and TRBJ2-2, with D perhaps TRBD1 (6 bases). CDR1 is LGHNA and CDR2 is YSLEER in the germline V gene. The CDR3 totals 17 residues. V was trimmed by 0 bases and J by 6 bases, leaving 17 bases between them. The CDR3 region has the DNA TGCGCCAGCAGCCAAGATGAGGAATTGGGGGCGGCCGGGGAGCTGTTTTTT. It is translated as CASSQDEELGAAGELFF.

This clonotype was detected many times. The chain employs TRBV3-1 and TRBJ2-1; 10 positions match TRBD2. The CDR3 is made up of 16 amino acids. After removal of 4 bases from V and 7 bases from J, the junction contained 10 bases not matched to a gene. Per the germline V gene, CDR1 is LGHDT and CDR2 is YNNKEL (reference sequence). CDR3 protein: CASSRLAGERGNEQFF. The CDR3 DNA is TGTGCCAGCAGCCGACTAGCGGGCGAAAGGGGGAATGAGCAGTTCTTC.

This clonotype was observed at least ten times. This rearrangement joins TRBV11-2 to TRBJ2-1; 7 nucleotides agree with TRBD2. Germline V gene lookup returns CDR1 SGHAT and CDR2 FQNNGV. CDR3 size: 14 residues. V was clipped by 1 base and J by 5 bases; unmatched bases: 2. The CDR3 DNA follows: TGTGCCAGCAGCTTAGTACTAGCGAACAATGAGCAGTTCTTC. Translating gives CASSLVLANNEQFF.

This clonotype was observed a few times. This chain uses TRBV6-5 with TRBJ1-2; D is possibly TRBD1 (5 bases). Trimming left V 4 bases short and J 4 bases short, with 10 bases between. The CDR3 totals 13 residues. Germline loops: CDR1 MNHEY, CDR2 SVGAGI. The CDR3 sequence: CASSFRGPYGYTF. CDR3 bases: TGTGCCAGCAGTTTTCGGGGACCCTATGGCTACACCTTC.

This sequence joins TRBV7-2 and TRBJ2-7, with D perhaps TRBD1 (6 bases). The length of the CDR3 is 16 residues. V lost 5 bases, J lost 2 bases, and 19 bases lay in between. Germline loops: CDR1 SGHTA, CDR2 FQGNSA. CDR3 in amino acids: CASSPKTGQLTYEQYF. DNA for the CDR3: TGTGCCAGCAGCCCTAAAACAGGACAGCTGACCTACGAGCAGTACTTC.

This clonotype came up many times. The gene calls are TRBV4-3 and TRBJ2-7; D is uncertain. The CDR3 is made up of 17 amino acids. V was trimmed by 1 base and J by 3 bases, leaving 19 bases between them. CDR1 and CDR2 from the germline V gene are LGHNA and YSLEER. Here the CDR3 DNA reads TGCGCCAGCAGCCAAGCTTTGGCAGGTTGGGGAAACTACGAGCAGTACTTC. Protein: CASSQALAGWGNYEQYF.

There are many counts of this clonotype. The chain uses TRBV28 and TRBJ2-7; no clear D gene. CDR3 length equals 12 residues. Looked up from germline, CDR1 is MDHEN and CDR2 is SYDVKM. Trimming pared 5 bases from V and 2 bases from J, leaving 7 bases between. CDR3 nucleotide sequence: TGTGCCAGCAGTGTAGGCGCCTACGAGCAGTACTTC. Translating it yields CASSVGAYEQYF.

The chain recombines TRBV7-9 with TRBJ2-1; perhaps TRBD1 as D (6 bases). The V end lost 1 base, the J end lost 4 bases, and 14 bases lay between the germline ends. Germline-derived CDR1 and CDR2 are SEHNR and FQNEAQ (reference sequence). CDR3 length: 16 residues. The CDR3 spells CASSLGVQGQYNEQFF. The CDR3 DNA sequence: TGTGCCAGCAGCTTAGGGGTACAGGGACAATACAATGAGCAGTTCTTC.

The sample holds many counts of this clonotype. The chain is built from TRBV7-2 and TRBJ2-5, with no clear D. V was pared by 4 bases and J by 5 bases, with 11 bases between. The CDR3 has 13 amino acids. Germline loops: CDR1 SGHTA, CDR2 FQGNSA. The CDR3 region is CASSWAFGETQYF. The CDR3, as DNA: TGTGCCAGCAGCTGGGCGTTTGGGGAGACCCAGTACTTC.

There are many counts of this clonotype. V usage is TRBV4-2 and J usage is TRBJ1-6; 7 bases match TRBD1. V was clipped by 0 bases and J by 7 bases; unmatched bases: 9. This CDR3 is built from 17 residues. Germline loops: CDR1 LGHNA, CDR2 YNFKEQ. The CDR3 nucleotides read TGTGCCAGCAGCCAAGATTACGCGACAGGGTCCAATTCACCCCTCCACTTT. This gives the protein CASSQDYATGSNSPLHF.

In its sample, this clonotype was seen a few times. This chain uses TRBV12-3 or TRBV12-4 with TRBJ1-2; D might be TRBD1 (6 bases). With 5 bases removed from V and 3 bases from J, the gap between germline ends came to 16 bases. CDR3 length: 15 amino acids. DNA for the CDR3: TGTGCCAGCAGTCGACCAGGGGAAAGAGACTATGGCTACACCTTC. Translating it yields CASSRPGERDYGYTF.

This clonotype was seen many times. The gene calls are TRBV4-2 and TRBJ2-1; TRBD2 aligns across 11 bases. Germline values: CDR1 LGHNA, CDR2 YNFKEQ. This CDR3 region has 20 residues. The V gene end was trimmed by 4 bases and the J gene end by 3 bases; junction bases not matched to a gene: 17. CDR3 loop: CASSLRPGLAALRVYNEQFF. DNA for the CDR3: TGTGCCAGCAGCCTGAGACCGGGACTAGCGGCCCTAAGAGTCTACAATGAGCAGTTCTTC.

This clonotype was found many times. The chain has TRBV7-2 and TRBJ1-3; unclear D gene. The germline gives CDR1 SGHTA, CDR2 FQGNSA. Trimming cost V 0 bases and J 9 bases, with 12 bases left between them. The CDR3 contains 14 residues. The CDR3 spells CASSLAVGVGTIYF. The CDR3 DNA reads as TGTGCCAGCAGCTTAGCGGTTGGAGTCGGCACCATATATTTT.

This clonotype showed up many times. The DNA for the CDR3 is TGTGCCAGCAGTCATGGGCTAGCGGGGACCTACGAGCAGTACTTC. Translation: CASSHGLAGTYEQYF. The chain is built from TRBV12-3 or TRBV12-4 and TRBJ2-7, with 9 bases identical to TRBD2. Trimming cost V 5 bases and J 2 bases; bases outside gene matches: 7. This CDR3 region has 15 residues.

In its sample, this clonotype was seen many times. The J gene is TRBJ2-5, the V gene TRBV12-3 or TRBV12-4; the D gene is possibly TRBD2 (6 bases). The CDR3 length is 15 residues. V gave up 3 bases and J gave up 5 bases, with 16 bases separating them. The CDR3: CASSFPSASAETQYF. The CDR3 DNA reads TGTGCCAGCAGTTTCCCCTCGGCTAGCGCGGAGACCCAGTACTTC.

This clonotype was seen repeatedly, ten times or more. V and J are TRBV20-1 and TRBJ2-2; 7 bases line up with TRBD2. Trimming removed 1 base from V and 6 bases from J; junction bases left unmatched: 8. The germline gives CDR1 DFQATT, CDR2 SNEGSKA (reference sequence). The CDR3 is 15 amino acids. The CDR3 DNA reads TGCAGTGCTAGAGTTGGCGGGAGTAACCCCGGGGAGCTGTTTTTT. It translates to CSARVGGSNPGELFF.

Only a few counts were recorded for this clonotype. The chain employs TRBV12-3 or TRBV12-4 and TRBJ2-3; TRBD2 agrees at 9 bases. This CDR3 is built from 15 residues. V lost 11 bases to trimming and J lost 2 bases; unmatched junction nucleotides: 11. CDR3 DNA sequence: TGTGCCGTCCCCGTAGCGGGAGTCGCCACAGATACGCAGTATTTT. Translating it yields CAVPVAGVATDTQYF.

The chain links TRBV4-3 to TRBJ2-1, with D maybe TRBD2 (5 bases). This CDR3 has 14 amino acids. V lost 0 bases and J lost 10, with 13 bases in between. Per germline, CDR1 LGHNA and CDR2 YSLEER. CDR3 sequence: CASSQDRPVAEQFF. The CDR3 nucleotides are TGCGCCAGCAGCCAAGATCGACCTGTAGCGGAGCAGTTCTTC.

This clonotype was recorded at least ten times. DNA of the CDR3: TGCAGCGTTGAAGGCGGCACAGGGAATAACTATGGCTACACCTTC. Its protein is CSVEGGTGNNYGYTF. The rearrangement joins TRBV29-1 to TRBJ1-2; weak D call: TRBD1 (6 bases). V was pared by 1 base and J by 1 base, with 13 bases between. The CDR3 is 15 residues long. CDR1 is SQVTM, CDR2 ANQGSEA, per germline. Drawing the rest from reference TRBV29-1 and TRBJ1-2, the complete variable domain is SAVISQKPSRDICQRGTSLTIQCQVDSQVTMMFWYRQQPGQSLTLIATANQGSEATYESGFVIDKFPISRPNLTFSTLTVSNMSPEDSSIYLCSVEGGTGNNYGYTFGSGTRLTVV.

Concerning this clonotype itself: With a much larger clone just one base away, this may be a read error. The V gene is TRBV12-3 or TRBV12-4, the J gene TRBJ2-7; either TRBD1 or TRBD2 may fit D (5 bases each). With 5 bases removed from V and 4 bases from J, the gap between germline ends came to 18 bases. The CDR3 totals 15 residues. CDR3 protein: CASSTGTSVKYEQYF. Here the CDR3 DNA reads TGTGCCAGCAGTACCGGGACGTCGGTTAAGTACGAGCAGTACTTC.